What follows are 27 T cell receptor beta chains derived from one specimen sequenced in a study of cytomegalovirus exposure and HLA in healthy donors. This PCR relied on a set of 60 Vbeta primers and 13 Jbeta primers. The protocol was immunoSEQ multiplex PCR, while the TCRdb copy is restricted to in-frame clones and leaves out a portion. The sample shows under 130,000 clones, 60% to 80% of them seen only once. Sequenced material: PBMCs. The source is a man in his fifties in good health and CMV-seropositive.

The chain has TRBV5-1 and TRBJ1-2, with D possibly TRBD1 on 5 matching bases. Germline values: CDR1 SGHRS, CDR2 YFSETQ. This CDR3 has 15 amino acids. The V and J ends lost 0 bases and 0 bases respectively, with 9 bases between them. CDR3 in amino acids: CASSLGQIANYGYTF. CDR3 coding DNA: TGCGCCAGCAGCTTGGGACAGATAGCTAACTATGGCTACACCTTC.

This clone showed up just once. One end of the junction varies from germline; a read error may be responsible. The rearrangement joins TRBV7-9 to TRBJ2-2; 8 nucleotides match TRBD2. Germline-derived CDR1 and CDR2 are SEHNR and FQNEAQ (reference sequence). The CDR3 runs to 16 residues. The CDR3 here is CSSSPGGDWSTGELFF. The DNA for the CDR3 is TGTTCCAGCAGCCCGGGGGGGGACTGGTCCACCGGGGAGCTGTTTTTT.

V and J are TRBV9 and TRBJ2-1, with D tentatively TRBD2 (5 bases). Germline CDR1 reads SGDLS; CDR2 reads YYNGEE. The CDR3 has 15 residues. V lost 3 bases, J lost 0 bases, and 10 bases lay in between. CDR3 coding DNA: TGTGCCAGCAGCGCGGGTGGGAGCTCCTACAATGAGCAGTTCTTC. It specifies CASSAGGSSYNEQFF.

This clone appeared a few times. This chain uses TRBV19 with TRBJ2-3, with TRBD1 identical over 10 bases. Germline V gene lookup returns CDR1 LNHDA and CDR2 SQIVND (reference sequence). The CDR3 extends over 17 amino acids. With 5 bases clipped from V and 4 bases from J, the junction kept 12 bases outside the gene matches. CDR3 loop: CASSADRGRGISDTQYF. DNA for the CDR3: TGTGCCAGTAGTGCCGACAGGGGGCGAGGGATCTCAGATACGCAGTATTTT.

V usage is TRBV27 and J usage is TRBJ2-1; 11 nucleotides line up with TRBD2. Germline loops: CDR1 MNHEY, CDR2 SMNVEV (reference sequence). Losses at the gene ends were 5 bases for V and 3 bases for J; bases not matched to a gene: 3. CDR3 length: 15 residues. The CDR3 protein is CASSRGTSGYNEQFF. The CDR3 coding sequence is TGTGCCAGCAGTCGAGGGACTAGCGGCTACAATGAGCAGTTCTTC.

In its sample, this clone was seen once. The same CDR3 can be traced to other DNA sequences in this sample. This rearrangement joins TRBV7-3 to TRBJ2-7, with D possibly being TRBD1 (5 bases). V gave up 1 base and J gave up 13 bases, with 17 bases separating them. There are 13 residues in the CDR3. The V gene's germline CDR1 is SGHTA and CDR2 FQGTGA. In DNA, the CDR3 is TGTGCCAGCAGCTTAAAGGACACCGTCTACCGCTACTTC. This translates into CASSLKDTVYRYF.

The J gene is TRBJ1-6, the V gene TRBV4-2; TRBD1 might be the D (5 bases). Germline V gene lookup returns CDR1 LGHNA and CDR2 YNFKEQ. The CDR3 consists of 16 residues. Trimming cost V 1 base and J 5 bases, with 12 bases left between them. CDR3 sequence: CASSQGEGKDNSPLHF. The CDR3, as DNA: TGTGCCAGCAGCCAAGGGGAGGGGAAAGATAATTCACCCCTCCACTTT.

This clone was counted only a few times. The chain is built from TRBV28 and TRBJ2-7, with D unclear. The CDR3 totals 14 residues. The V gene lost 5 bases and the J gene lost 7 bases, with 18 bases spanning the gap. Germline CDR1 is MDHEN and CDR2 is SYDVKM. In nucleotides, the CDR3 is TGTGCCAGCAGTCCCAACCCTTCCTACCTAGAGCAGTACTTC. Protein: CASSPNPSYLEQYF.

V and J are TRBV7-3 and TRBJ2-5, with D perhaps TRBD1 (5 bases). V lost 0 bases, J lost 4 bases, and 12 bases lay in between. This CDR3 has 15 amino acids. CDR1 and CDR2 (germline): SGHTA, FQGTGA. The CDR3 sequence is CASSLTGARSETQYF. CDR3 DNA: TGTGCCAGCAGCTTAACAGGGGCGAGGTCAGAGACCCAGTACTTC.

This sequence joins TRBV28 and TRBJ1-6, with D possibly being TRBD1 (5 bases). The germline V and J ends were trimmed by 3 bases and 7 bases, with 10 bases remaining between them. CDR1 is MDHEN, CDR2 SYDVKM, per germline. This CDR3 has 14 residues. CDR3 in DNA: TGTGCCAGCAGTTTTAGGGGCAGAAATTCACCCCTCCACTTT. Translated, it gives CASSFRGRNSPLHF.

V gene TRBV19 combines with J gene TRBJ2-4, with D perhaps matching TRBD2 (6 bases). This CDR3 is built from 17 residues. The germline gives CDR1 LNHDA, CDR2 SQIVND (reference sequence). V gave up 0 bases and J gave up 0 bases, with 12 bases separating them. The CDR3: CASSIDGGGLAKNIQYF. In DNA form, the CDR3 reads TGTGCCAGTAGTATAGACGGGGGAGGTTTAGCCAAAAACATTCAGTACTTC.

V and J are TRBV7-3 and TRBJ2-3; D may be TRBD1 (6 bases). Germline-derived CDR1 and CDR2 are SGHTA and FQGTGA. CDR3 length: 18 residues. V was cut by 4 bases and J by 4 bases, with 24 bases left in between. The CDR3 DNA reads TGTGCCAGCAGCTCCACTCCAGACAGGCCATTTAGATCAGATACGCAGTATTTT. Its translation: CASSSTPDRPFRSDTQYF.

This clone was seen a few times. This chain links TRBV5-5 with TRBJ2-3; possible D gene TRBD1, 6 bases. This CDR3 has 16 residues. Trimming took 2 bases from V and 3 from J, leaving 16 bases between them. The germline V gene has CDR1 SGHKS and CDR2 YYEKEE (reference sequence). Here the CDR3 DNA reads TGTGCCAGCAGCTTTCGCTACGGACAGAGAACAGATACGCAGTATTTT. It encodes CASSFRYGQRTDTQYF.

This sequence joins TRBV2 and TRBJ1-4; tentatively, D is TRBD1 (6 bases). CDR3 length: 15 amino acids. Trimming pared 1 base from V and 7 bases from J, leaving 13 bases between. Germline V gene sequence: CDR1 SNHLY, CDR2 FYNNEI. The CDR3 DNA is TGTGCCAGCAGTGAAGATCGGGGGGCAGCTGAAAAACTGTTTTTT. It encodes CASSEDRGAAEKLFF.

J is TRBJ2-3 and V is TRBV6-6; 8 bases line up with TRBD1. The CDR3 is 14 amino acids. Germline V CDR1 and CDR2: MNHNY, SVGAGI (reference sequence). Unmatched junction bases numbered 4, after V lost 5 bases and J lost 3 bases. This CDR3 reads CASSPDRATDTQYF. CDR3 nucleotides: TGTGCCAGCAGTCCGGACAGGGCAACAGATACGCAGTATTTT.

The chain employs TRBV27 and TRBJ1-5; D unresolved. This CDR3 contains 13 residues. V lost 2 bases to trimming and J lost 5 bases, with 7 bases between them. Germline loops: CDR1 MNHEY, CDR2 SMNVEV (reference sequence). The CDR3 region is CASSLRVYQPQHF. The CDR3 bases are TGTGCCAGCAGTTTACGGGTTTATCAGCCCCAGCATTTT.

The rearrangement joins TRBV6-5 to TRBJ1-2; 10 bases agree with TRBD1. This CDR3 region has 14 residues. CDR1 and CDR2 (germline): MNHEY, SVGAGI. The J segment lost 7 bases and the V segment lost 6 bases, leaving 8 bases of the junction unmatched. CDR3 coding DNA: TGTGCCAGCAGATCCGGGACAGGGGTGCCTGGCTACACCTTC. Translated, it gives CASRSGTGVPGYTF.

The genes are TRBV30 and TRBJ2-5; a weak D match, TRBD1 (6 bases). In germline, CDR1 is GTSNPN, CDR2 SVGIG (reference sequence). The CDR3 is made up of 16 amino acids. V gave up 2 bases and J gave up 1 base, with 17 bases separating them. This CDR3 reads CAWSRPGATFQETQYF. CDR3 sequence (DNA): TGTGCCTGGAGTAGGCCAGGGGCTACCTTCCAAGAGACCCAGTACTTC.

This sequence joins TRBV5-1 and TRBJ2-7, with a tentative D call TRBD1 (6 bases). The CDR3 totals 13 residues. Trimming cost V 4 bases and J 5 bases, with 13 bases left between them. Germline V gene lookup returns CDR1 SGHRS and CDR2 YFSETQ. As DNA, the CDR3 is TGCGCCAGCAGCGGAACAGGGCTACACGAGCAGTACTTC. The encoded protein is CASSGTGLHEQYF.

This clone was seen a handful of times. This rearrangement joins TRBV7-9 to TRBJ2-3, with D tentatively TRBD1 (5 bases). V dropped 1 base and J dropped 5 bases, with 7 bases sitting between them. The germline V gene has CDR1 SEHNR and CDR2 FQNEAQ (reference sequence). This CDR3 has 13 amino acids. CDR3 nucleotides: TGTGCCAGCAGCTTAGGGACAAGAGATACGCAGTATTTT. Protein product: CASSLGTRDTQYF.

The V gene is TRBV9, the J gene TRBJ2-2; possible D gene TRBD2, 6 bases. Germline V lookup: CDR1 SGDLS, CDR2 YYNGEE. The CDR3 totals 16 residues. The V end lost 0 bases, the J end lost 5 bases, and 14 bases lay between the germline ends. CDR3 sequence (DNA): TGTGCCAGCAGCGTAGGTTCGTCGGCGGGAACCGGGGAGCTGTTTTTT. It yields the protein CASSVGSSAGTGELFF.

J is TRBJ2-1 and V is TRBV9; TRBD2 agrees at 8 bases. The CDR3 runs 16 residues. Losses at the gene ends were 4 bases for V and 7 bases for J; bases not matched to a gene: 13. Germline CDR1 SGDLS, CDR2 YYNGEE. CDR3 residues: CASSPTSGGAGNEQFF. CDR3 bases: TGTGCCAGCAGCCCCACCTCGGGGGGGGCGGGGAATGAGCAGTTCTTC.

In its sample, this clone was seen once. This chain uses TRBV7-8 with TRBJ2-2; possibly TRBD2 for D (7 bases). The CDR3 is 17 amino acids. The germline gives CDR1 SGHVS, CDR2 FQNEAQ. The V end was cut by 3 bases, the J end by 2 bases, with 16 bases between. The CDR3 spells CASSLLTGGQNTGELFF. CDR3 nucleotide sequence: TGTGCCAGCAGCTTGCTCACGGGGGGACAAAACACCGGGGAGCTGTTTTTT.

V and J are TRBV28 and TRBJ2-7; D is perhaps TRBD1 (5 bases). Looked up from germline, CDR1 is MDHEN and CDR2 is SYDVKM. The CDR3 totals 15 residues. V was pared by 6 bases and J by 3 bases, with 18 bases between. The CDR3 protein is CASSPPGFPLYEQYF. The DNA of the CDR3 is TGTGCCAGCAGCCCGCCAGGGTTCCCTCTCTACGAGCAGTACTTC.

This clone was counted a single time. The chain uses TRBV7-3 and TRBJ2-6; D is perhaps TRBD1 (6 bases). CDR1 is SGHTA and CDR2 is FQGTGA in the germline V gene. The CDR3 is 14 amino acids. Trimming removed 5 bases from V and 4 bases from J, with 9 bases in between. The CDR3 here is CASSEQGGANVLTF. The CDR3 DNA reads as TGTGCCAGCAGCGAACAGGGCGGGGCCAACGTCCTGACTTTC.

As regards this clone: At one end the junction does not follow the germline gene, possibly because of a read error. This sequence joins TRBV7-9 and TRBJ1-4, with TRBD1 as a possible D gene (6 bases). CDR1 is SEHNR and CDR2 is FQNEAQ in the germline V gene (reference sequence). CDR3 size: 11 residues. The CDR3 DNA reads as TGTTCCAGCAGCATCGGACAGCGACTGTTTTTT. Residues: CSSSIGQRLFF.

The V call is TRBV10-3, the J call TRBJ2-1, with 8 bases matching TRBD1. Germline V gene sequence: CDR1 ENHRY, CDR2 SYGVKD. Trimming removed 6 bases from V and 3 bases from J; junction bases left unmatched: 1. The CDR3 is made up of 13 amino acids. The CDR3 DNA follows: TGTGCCATCAGCGGACAGGGCTACAATGAGCAGTTCTTC. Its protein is CAISGQGYNEQFF.